These 9 T cell receptor beta chains were all obtained from the same sample, sequenced in a study of tumor-infiltrating lymphocytes in primary liver carcinoma (dated by TCRdb to between 2016 and 2019). The instrument given in TCRdb is Illumina HiSeq 2500. Using a constant-region primer and ProtoScript II reverse transcriptase, TCRbeta-specific cDNA was reverse-transcribed from about 0.45 ug total RNA. TCRbeta libraries were built with three nested multiplex PCR rounds, a slightly modified ARM-PCR procedure. Each of the first two PCR rounds ran for around 11 cycles and used multiplex TRBV1-TRBV30 forward primers together with a Cbeta reverse primer. The public reads were reanalyzed by TCRdb: fastp trimming at Q25, MiXCR alignment, in-frame beta chains only. Here each entry gathers all rows of one CDR3 protein and keeps the most common genes and DNA. The table for this sample lists some 100,000 distinct CDR3 sequences; around 71% of them were counted only once. 9% to 15% of the sample is taken by the ten largest.

Without any cell sorting, total RNA and DNA were co-extracted from approximately 20-30 mg of bulk tissue using the AllPrep DNA/RNA mini kit. Sequencing used liver tumor tissue from sampling region 2. The cell subset or site label corresponds to: tumor region T2, inferior pole. The receptors shown here come from a woman aged 55-69 years with primary liver carcinoma and hepatitis B virus infection.

This clonotype showed up many times. The chain has TRBV5-4 and TRBJ2-2, with D unresolved. Germline values: CDR1 SGHNT, CDR2 YYREEE (reference sequence). Trimming pared 0 bases from V and 3 bases from J, leaving 3 bases between. This CDR3 contains 13 residues. The DNA for the CDR3 is TGTGCCAGCAGCTTGGCTTACACCGGGGAGCTGTTTTTT. This sequence encodes CASSLAYTGELFF.

Notes on this clonotype: Germline and junction disagree at one end, which may indicate a read error. The rearrangement joins TRBV5-4 to TRBJ2-1; 12 bases match TRBD2. Germline V gives CDR1 SGHNT, CDR2 YYREEE (reference sequence). This CDR3 is 16 amino acids long. In DNA, the CDR3 is TGTGGCAGCAGCCCCCGACTAGCGGGAGAATCGAATGAGCAGTTCTTC. This translates into CGSSPRLAGESNEQFF.

The rearrangement links TRBV9 to TRBJ2-7; 14 positions match TRBD2. Germline assignment: CDR1 SGDLS and CDR2 YYNGEE. V lost 2 bases to trimming and J lost 5 bases; unmatched junction nucleotides: 6. The CDR3 covers 16 residues. In nucleotides, the CDR3 is TGTGCCAGCAGCGTCGGGACTAGCGGGAGTTACAACGAGCAGTACTTC. Its translation: CASSVGTSGSYNEQYF.

On this clonotype itself: One junction end does not reproduce the germline sequence, and a read error may be involved. The chain couples TRBV11-2 to TRBJ2-3, with 13 positions matching TRBD2. Germline loops: CDR1 SGHAT, CDR2 FQNNGV. This CDR3 is built from 15 residues. The CDR3 sequence: CGSSLGLAGSDTQYF. CDR3 nucleotides: TGTGGCAGCAGCTTGGGACTAGCGGGATCAGATACGCAGTATTTT.

The chain links TRBV24-1 to TRBJ2-3; D is undetermined. The CDR3 runs 15 residues. Trimming shortened V by 4 bases and J by 2 bases, and 12 bases separated the two germline ends. Per germline, CDR1 KGHDR and CDR2 SFDVKD. The CDR3 DNA is TGTGCCACCAGTGACTACGGAACCTCCACAGATACGCAGTATTTT. It codes for CATSDYGTSTDTQYF.

As regards this clonotype: This may be a read error: a much more frequent sequence differs by one nucleotide. The chain employs TRBV5-1 and TRBJ2-2; no clear D. The germline gives CDR1 SGHRS, CDR2 YFSETQ. This CDR3 is built from 15 residues. The CDR3 coding sequence is TGCACCAGCAGCTTAAGACCGGTCACGGGCGGGGAGCTGTTTTTT. Its translation is CTSSLRPVTGGELFF.

This clonotype was seen a few times. A single base separates this from a much larger clone, so it may be a read error. The CDR3 carries no conserved terminal phenylalanine or tryptophan, so it likely arises from a read error. V is TRBV12-3 or TRBV12-4 and J is TRBJ1-1; D is perhaps TRBD1 (5 bases). The CDR3 is 11 amino acids. Trimming stripped 3 bases from V and 11 bases from J, with 10 bases between. CDR3 amino acids: CASSLGESAFS. In DNA form, the CDR3 reads TGTGCCAGCAGTTTGGGGGAATCGGCTTTCTCT.

DNA of the CDR3: TGCAGTGCTAGAATACCGGGACGAGACGAGACCCAGTACTTC. As protein: CSARIPGRDETQYF. The genes are TRBV20-1 and TRBJ2-5; D tentatively fits TRBD1 or TRBD2 (5 bases each). Germline V gene lookup returns CDR1 DFQATT and CDR2 SNEGSKA (reference sequence). The V and J ends lost 2 bases and 5 bases respectively, with 15 bases between them. The CDR3 has 14 amino acids.

This clonotype was recorded at least ten times. The chain carries TRBV12-3 or TRBV12-4 and TRBJ1-5; D not certain. V lost 6 bases and J 0 bases, leaving 9 bases between the germline ends. The CDR3 spans 14 residues. CDR3 DNA sequence: TGTGCCAGCAGCGATAAAGGTAGCAATCAGCCCCAGCATTTT. Translated, it gives CASSDKGSNQPQHF.